This T cell receptor beta chain was observed in a study of metastatic and nonmetastatic thyroid tumors. Whole-study context: Across peripheral blood and tumor or nodule tissue samples taken from malignant and benign thyroid patients, the repertoires were compared with one another.

In the original analysis: What underpinned the distant-metastasis classifier for papillary thyroid cancer was the set of CDR3 differences across clinicopathological groups. Using MiXCR, TCRdb re-called clones from the PCR reads. The V and J calls were not made by the authors but by TCRdb's processing. The table lists some 14,000 clones, about 29% of them singletons. Thyroid surgery was preceded by no treatment in any patient. The CDR3 contains 15 residues. Trimming took 0 bases from V and 4 from J, leaving 13 bases between them. Germline values: CDR1 DFQATT, CDR2 SNEGSKA (reference sequence). The TCR comes from a male donor with papillary thyroid cancer or a benign thyroid nodule (not recorded which). Some clones in this sample may be carry-over from other donors' samples. This sequence joins TRBV20-1 and TRBJ2-1; TRBD2 is a possible D gene (6 bases). The sequenced sample was tumor tissue. CDR3 region: CSARDGAGPYNEQFF. CDR3 DNA sequence: TGCAGTGCTAGAGATGGGGCGGGACCGTACAATGAGCAGTTCTTC.